Listed below are T cell receptor beta chains from one sample, sequenced in a study of cytomegalovirus exposure and HLA in healthy donors. Measured with immunoSEQ multiplex PCR; TCRdb has only the in-frame clones, and not every one. This table holds roughly 60,000 clones, 85% to 95% found once. Sequencing was carried out using PBMCs. The receptors stem from a man aged 18 to 30 in good health and CMV-seronegative. Both conserved end residues are part of each CDR3. The order of the fields is D gene, clone size, V gene, J gene, CDR3 DNA, CDR3 protein. A D gene is named only where the DNA matches it firmly. Expanded clones are given a class, and other clones once, few, many or no size at all.

>NA|NA|TRBV2|TRBJ2-3
TGTGCCAGCAGAGGGACTTTCACAGATACGCAGTATTTT
CASRGTFTDTQYF
>NA|NA|TRBV4-2|TRBJ2-5
TGTGCCAGCAGCCAAGATGATCGGGGGAGGGAGACCCAGTACTTC
CASSQDDRGRETQYF
>NA|NA|TRBV13|TRBJ2-1
TGTGCCAGCAGCATCGACAGGACCCATGAGCAGTTCTTC
CASSIDRTHEQFF
>TRBD1|NA|TRBV7-9|TRBJ1-1
TGTGCCAGCAGCCCGGGACAGGGGGCGTCTAAAGCTTTCTTT
CASSPGQGASKAFF
>TRBD2|NA|TRBV10-1|TRBJ2-1
TGCGCCAGCAGTGAACCGGGACTAGGGGAGGATGAGCAGTTCTTC
CASSEPGLGEDEQFF
>TRBD2|once|TRBV7-3|TRBJ2-3
TGTGCCAGCAGCTTAACCGGCGGGAGCGCAGATACGCAGTATTTT
CASSLTGGSADTQYF
>NA|NA|TRBV7-2|TRBJ2-7
TGTGCCAGCAGCTTAGAGGCGGAGGCCTCCTACGAGCAGTACTTC
CASSLEAEASYEQYF
>NA|NA|TRBV27|TRBJ1-5
TGTGCCAGCAGGAATACAGGGTTGGATCAGCCCCAGCATTTT
CASRNTGLDQPQHF
>NA|NA|TRBV18|TRBJ1-5
TGTGCCAGCTCACCACCGGCTCAGCCCCAGCATTTT
CASSPPAQPQHF
>TRBD2|NA|TRBV2|TRBJ2-1
TGTGCCAGCGGACTACTAGCGGGGATGAACAATGAGCAGTTCTTC
CASGLLAGMNNEQFF
>TRBD2|NA|TRBV7-9|TRBJ2-1
TGTGCCAGCAGCCCTCTAGCGGGAGGCTACAATGAGCAGTTCTTC
CASSPLAGGYNEQFF
>TRBD1|NA|TRBV19|TRBJ2-7
TGTGCCAGTAGTAGTGGCGCGGGGACAGGGGGCCCTTTGAGCTCCTACGAGCAGTACTTC
CASSSGAGTGGPLSSYEQYF
>NA|NA|TRBV15|TRBJ2-5
TGTGCCACCAGCGGCCTAGAGGAGACCCAGTACTTC
CATSGLEETQYF
>NA|NA|TRBV15|TRBJ2-3
TGTGCCACCAGCAGAGCCGGGAGTTCTATGAGCTGGAATACGCAGTATTTT
CATSRAGSSMSWNTQYF
>TRBD1|NA|TRBV19|TRBJ1-1
TGTGCCAGTAGTATCCAGGGGGCGATTATGAACACTGAAGCTTTCTTT
CASSIQGAIMNTEAFF
>TRBD2|NA|TRBV15|TRBJ2-4
TGTGCCACCAGCGACGCGGGCCCTAGCGGGAGCTGGGGGGCCAAAAACATTCAGTACTTC
CATSDAGPSGSWGAKNIQYF
>NA|NA|TRBV7-2|TRBJ2-5
TGTGCCAGCAGCTCCCTGGAGACCCAGTACTTC
CASSSLETQYF
>TRBD2|NA|TRBV10-3|TRBJ2-7
TGTGCCCCCCCGCGGGCTAGCGGATCCTACGAGCAGTACTTC
CAPPRASGSYEQYF
>NA|NA|TRBV28|TRBJ2-7
TGTGCCAGCAGTCCAGGGGGGCCTTTGGGGGAGCAGTACTTC
CASSPGGPLGEQYF
>TRBD1|NA|TRBV28|TRBJ1-5
TGTGCCAGCAGTTTAGATACAGGGGGCATAAGTCAGCCCCAGCATTTT
CASSLDTGGISQPQHF
>TRBD2|NA|TRBV6-5|TRBJ2-7
TGTGCCAGCAGCGATAGCGGGAGAGGGGTCGAGCAGTACTTC
CASSDSGRGVEQYF
>NA|once|TRBV5-6|TRBJ2-7
TGTGCCAGCAGCTTGTGGCAAAGTGTCTACGAGCAGTACTTC
CASSLWQSVYEQYF
>TRBD2|NA|TRBV2|TRBJ2-7
TGTGCCGAGGGGACTAGCTACGAGCAGTACTTC
CAEGTSYEQYF
>NA|medium-sized|TRBV5-1|TRBJ1-5
TGCGCCAGCAGCTTATCAGGGGACAATCAGCCCCAGCATTTT
CASSLSGDNQPQHF
>TRBD2|NA|TRBV27|TRBJ2-7
TGTGCCAGCAGCCCCGGGACTAGCGGGAACGAGCAGTACTTC
CASSPGTSGNEQYF
>NA|once|TRBV30|TRBJ1-1
TGTGCCTGGAGTCTTCGGGACTGGGCCGAAGCTTTCTTT
CAWSLRDWAEAFF
>NA|NA|TRBV11-2|TRBJ1-1
TGTGCCAGCAGAGACAGGAACACTGAAGCTTTCTTT
CASRDRNTEAFF